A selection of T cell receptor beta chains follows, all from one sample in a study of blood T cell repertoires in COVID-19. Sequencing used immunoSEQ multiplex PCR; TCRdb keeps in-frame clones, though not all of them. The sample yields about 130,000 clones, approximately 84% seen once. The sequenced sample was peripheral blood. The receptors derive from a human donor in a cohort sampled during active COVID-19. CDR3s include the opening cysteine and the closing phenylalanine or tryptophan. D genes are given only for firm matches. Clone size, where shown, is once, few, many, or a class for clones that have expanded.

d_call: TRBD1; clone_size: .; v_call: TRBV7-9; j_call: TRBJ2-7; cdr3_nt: TGTGCCAGCAGCTCAATAGACAGGGGTCCTTACGAGCAGTACTTC; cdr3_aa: CASSSIDRGPYEQYF
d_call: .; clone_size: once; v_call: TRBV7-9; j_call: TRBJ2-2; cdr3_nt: TGTGCCACCCGTGGGGAGACGAACACCGGGGAGCTGTTTTTT; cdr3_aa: CATRGETNTGELFF
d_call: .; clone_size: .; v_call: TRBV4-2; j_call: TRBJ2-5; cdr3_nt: TGTGCCAGCAGCCAAGGGCTGCAAGAGACCCAGTACTTC; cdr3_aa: CASSQGLQETQYF
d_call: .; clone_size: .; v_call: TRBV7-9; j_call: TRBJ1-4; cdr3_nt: TGTGCCAGCAGCTTGGCTCAGGGAGGAGAAAAACTGTTTTTT; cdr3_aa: CASSLAQGGEKLFF
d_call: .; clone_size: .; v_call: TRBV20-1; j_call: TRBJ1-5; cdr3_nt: TGCAGTGCTAGTTTGAGGGAGGGTAGCAATCAGCCCCAGCATTTT; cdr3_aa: CSASLREGSNQPQHF
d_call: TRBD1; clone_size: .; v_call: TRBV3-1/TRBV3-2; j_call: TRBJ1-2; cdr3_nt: TGTGCCAGCAGCCAGTGGACAGGTGTCTATGGCTACACCTTC; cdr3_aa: CASSQWTGVYGYTF
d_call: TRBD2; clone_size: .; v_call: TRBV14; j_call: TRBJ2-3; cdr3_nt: TGTGCCAGCAGCCCAGGGACTAGCGGGGGGAATACGCAGTATTTT; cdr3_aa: CASSPGTSGGNTQYF
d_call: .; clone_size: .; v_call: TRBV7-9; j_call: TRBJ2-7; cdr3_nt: TGTGCCAGCAGCCCCGGGTCCTACGAGCAGTACTTC; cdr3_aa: CASSPGSYEQYF
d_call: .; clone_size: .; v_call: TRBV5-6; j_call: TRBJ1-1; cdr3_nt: TGTGCCAGCAGCCCCCCCCAACAGGGATTAGCTTTCTTT; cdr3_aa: CASSPPQQGLAFF
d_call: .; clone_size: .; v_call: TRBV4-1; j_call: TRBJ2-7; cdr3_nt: TGCGCCAGCAGCCAAGCTACGGACTCCCGAACCTACGAGCAGTACTTC; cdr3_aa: CASSQATDSRTYEQYF
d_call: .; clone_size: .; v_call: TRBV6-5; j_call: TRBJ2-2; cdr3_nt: TGTGCCAGCAAAACTTCAGGGGTAGGCGGGGAGCTGTTTTTT; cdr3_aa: CASKTSGVGGELFF
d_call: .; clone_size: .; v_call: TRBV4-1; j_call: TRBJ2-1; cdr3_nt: TGCGCCAGCAGCCGGGGCGCCCGTGGGGATGAGCAGTTCTTC; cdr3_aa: CASSRGARGDEQFF
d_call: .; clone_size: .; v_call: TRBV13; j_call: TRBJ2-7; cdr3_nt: TGTGCCAGCAGCCCCGCCGCGGTCCCCTACGAGCAGTACTTC; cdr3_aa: CASSPAAVPYEQYF
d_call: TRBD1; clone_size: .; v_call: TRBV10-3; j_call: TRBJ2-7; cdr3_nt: TGTGCCATCAGTGACGGACAGGGGACCTACGAGCAGTACTTC; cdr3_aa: CAISDGQGTYEQYF
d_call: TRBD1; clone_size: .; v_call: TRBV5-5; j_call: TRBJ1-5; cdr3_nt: TGTGCCAGCAGCCCCACCGGGACAGGGGTACTTCAGCCCCAGCATTTT; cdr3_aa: CASSPTGTGVLQPQHF
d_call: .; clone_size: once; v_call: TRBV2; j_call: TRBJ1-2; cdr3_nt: TGTGCCACCAAACAGTTCTCCTATGGCTACACCTTC; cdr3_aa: CATKQFSYGYTF
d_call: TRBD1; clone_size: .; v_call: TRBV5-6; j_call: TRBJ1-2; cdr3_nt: TGTGCCAGCAGCTTGGGGGGACAGGGACCCTATGGCTACACCTTC; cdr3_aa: CASSLGGQGPYGYTF
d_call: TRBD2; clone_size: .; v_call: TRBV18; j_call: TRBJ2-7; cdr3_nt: TGTGCCAGCTCACCATACGGCGGGGGGGCCGCCTACGAGCAGTACTTC; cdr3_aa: CASSPYGGGAAYEQYF
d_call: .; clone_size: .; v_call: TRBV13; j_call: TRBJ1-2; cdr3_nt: TGTGCCAGCAGCCTACGACAGAGGCGAGGCTACACCTTC; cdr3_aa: CASSLRQRRGYTF
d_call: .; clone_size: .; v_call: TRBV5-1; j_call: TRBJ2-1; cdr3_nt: TGCGCCAGCAGCTTGGAGCCCGTCAAAGAGCAGTTCTTC; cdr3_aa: CASSLEPVKEQFF
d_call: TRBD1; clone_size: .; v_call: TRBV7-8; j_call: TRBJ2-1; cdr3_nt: TGTGCCAGCAGCTACCGGGACAGTGGTAATGAGCAGTTCTTC; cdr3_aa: CASSYRDSGNEQFF
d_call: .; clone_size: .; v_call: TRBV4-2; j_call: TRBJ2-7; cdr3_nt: TGTGCCAGCAGCCAAGACCCCACAGGACGCTCGACTTACGAGCAGTACTTC; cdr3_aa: CASSQDPTGRSTYEQYF
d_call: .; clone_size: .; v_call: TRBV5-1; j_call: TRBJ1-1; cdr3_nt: TGCGCCAGCACCCCGGGCGGGGGCGGCACTGAAGCTTTCTTT; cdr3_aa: CASTPGGGGTEAFF
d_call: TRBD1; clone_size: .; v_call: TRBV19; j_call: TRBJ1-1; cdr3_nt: TGTGCCAGTAGTCCACAGGCCGGGACAGGGAACACTGAAGCTTTCTTT; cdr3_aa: CASSPQAGTGNTEAFF
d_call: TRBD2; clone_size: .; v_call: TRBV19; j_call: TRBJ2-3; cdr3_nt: TGTGCCAGTAGTACGAGACTAGCGGGGGAGCAAGATACGCAGTATTTT; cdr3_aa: CASSTRLAGEQDTQYF
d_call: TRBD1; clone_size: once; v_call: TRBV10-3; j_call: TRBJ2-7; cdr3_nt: TGTGCCATCAGTGCCTTTGCGACAGGGGGTCTCTACGAGCAGTACTTC; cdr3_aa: CAISAFATGGLYEQYF
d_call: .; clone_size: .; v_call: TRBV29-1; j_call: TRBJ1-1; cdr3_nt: TGCAGCGTTAGCAGGGAGGACACTGAAGCTTTCTTT; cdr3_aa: CSVSREDTEAFF
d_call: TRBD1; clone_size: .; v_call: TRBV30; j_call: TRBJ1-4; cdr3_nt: TGTGCCTGGATGCCGGGACAGGGGGTCGGGGAAAAACTGTTTTTT; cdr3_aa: CAWMPGQGVGEKLFF
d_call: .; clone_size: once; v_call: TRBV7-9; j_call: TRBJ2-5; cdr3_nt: TGTGCCAGCAGCTTAGTGCAGGGAGGAGAGACCCAGTACTTC; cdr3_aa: CASSLVQGGETQYF
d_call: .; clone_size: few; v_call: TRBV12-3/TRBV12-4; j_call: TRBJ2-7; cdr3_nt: TGTGCCAGCAGCTCGAGGTACGAGCAGTACTTC; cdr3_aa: CASSSRYEQYF
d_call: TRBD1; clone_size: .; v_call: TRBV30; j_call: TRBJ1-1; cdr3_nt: TGTGCCTGGAGTACGGGGACAGGAGTATATACTGGCAACACTGAAGCTTTCTTT; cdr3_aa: CAWSTGTGVYTGNTEAFF